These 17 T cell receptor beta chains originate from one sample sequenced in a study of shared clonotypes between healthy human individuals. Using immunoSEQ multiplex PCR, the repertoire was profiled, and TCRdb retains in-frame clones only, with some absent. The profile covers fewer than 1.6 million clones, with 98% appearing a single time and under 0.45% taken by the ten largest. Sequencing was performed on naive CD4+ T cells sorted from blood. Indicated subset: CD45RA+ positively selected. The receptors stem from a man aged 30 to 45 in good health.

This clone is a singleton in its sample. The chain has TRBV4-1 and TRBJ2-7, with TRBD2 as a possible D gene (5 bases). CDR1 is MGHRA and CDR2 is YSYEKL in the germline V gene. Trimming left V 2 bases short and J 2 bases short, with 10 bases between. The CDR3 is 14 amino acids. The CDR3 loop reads CASSQLAATYEQYF. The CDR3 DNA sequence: TGCGCCAGCAGCCAACTAGCAGCAACCTACGAGCAGTACTTC.

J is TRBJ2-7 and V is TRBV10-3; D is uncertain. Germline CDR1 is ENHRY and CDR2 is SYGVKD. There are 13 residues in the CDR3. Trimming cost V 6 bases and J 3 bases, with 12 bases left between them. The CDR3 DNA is TGTGCCATCAGGTCGACTGAAAACTACGAGCAGTACTTC. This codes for CAIRSTENYEQYF.

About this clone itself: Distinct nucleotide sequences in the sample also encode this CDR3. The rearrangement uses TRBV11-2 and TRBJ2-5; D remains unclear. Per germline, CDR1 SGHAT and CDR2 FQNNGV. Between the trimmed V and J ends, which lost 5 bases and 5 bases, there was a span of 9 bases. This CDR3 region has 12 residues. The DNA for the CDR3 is TGTGCCAGCAGCCCTCGTGGGGAGACCCAGTACTTC. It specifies CASSPRGETQYF. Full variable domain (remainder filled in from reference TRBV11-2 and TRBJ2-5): EAGVAQSPRYKIIEKRQSVAFWCNPISGHATLYWYQQILGQGPKLLIQFQNNGVVDDSQLPKDRFSAERLKGVDSTLKIQPAKLEDSAVYLCASSPRGETQYFGPGTRLLVL.

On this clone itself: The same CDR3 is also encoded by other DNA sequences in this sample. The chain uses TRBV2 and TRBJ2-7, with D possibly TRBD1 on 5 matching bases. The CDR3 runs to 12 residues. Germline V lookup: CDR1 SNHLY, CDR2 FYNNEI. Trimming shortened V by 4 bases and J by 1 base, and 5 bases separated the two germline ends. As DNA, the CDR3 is TGTGCCAGCAGTGGGACATCCTACGAGCAGTACTTC. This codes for CASSGTSYEQYF.

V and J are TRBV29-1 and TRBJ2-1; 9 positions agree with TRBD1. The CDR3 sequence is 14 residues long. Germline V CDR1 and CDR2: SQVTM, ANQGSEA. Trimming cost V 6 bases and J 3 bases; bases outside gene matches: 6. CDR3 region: CSVQRDRDYNEQFF. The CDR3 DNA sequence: TGCAGCGTCCAGCGGGACAGGGACTACAATGAGCAGTTCTTC.

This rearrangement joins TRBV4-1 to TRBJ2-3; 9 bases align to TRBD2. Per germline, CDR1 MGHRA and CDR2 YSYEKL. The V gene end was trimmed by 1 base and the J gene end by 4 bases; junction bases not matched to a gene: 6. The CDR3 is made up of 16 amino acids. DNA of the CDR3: TGCGCCAGCAGCCAAGCAAGCGGGAGGAGCGCAGATACGCAGTATTTT. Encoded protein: CASSQASGRSADTQYF.

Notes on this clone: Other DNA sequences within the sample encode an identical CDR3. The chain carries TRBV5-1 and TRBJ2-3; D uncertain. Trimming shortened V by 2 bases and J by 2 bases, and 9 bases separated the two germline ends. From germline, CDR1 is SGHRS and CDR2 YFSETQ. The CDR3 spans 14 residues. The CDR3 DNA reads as TGCGCCAGCAGCTTAGGCAGGATCACAGATACGCAGTATTTT. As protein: CASSLGRITDTQYF.

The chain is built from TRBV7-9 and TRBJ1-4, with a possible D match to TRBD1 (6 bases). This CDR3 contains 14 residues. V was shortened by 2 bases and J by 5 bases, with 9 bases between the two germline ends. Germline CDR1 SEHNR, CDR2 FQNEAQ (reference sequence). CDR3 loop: CASSLSQGNEKLFF. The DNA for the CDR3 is TGTGCCAGCAGCTTAAGTCAGGGGAATGAAAAACTGTTTTTT.

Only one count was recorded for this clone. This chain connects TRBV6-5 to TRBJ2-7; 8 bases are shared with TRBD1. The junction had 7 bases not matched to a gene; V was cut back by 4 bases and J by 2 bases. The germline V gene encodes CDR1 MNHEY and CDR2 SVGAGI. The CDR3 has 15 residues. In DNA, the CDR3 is TGTGCCAGCAGTTTCAATCAGGGGGCCACCTACGAGCAGTACTTC. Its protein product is CASSFNQGATYEQYF.

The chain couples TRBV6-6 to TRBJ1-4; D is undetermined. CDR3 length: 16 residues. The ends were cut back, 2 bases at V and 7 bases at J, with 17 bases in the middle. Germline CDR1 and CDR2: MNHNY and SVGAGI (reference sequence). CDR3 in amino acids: CASSYQDPGIPEKLFF. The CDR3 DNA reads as TGTGCCAGCAGTTACCAAGACCCGGGAATACCTGAAAAACTGTTTTTT.

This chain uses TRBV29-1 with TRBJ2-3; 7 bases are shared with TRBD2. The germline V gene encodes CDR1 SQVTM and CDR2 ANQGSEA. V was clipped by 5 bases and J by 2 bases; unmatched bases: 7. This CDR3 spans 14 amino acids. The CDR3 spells CSVSGTRTTDTQYF. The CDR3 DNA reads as TGCAGCGTTAGCGGGACGAGGACCACAGATACGCAGTATTTT.

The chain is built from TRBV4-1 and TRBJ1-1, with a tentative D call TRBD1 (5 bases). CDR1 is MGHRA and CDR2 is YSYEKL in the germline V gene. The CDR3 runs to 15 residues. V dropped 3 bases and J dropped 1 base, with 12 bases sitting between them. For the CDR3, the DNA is TGCGCCAGCAGCCAGTTCCGAGGGGCGAACACTGAAGCTTTCTTT. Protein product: CASSQFRGANTEAFF.

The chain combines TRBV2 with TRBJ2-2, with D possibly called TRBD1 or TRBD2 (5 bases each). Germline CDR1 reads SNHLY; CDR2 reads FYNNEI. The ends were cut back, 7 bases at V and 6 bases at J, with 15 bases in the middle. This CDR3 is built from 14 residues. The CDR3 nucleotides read TGTGCCAGCAACGCCCAGGGAGTTTCCGGGGAGCTGTTTTTT. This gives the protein CASNAQGVSGELFF.

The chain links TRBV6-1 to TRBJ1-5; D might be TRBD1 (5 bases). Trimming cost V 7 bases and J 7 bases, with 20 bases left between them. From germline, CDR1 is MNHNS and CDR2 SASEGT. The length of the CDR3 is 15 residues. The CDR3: CASTSVRAGKQPQHF. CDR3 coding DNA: TGTGCCAGCACCTCAGTCCGGGCAGGGAAACAGCCCCAGCATTTT.

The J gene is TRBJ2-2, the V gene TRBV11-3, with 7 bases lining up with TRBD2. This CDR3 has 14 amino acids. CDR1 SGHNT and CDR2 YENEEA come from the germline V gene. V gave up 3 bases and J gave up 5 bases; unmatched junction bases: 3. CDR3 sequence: CASSFGAGTGELFF. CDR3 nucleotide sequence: TGTGCCAGCAGCTTCGGAGCGGGAACCGGGGAGCTGTTTTTT.

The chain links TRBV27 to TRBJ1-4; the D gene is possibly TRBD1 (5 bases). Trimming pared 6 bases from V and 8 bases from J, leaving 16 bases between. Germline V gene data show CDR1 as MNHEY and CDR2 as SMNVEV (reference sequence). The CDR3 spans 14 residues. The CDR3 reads CASSKEQGREKLFF. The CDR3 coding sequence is TGTGCCAGCAGCAAGGAGCAGGGCCGGGAAAAACTGTTTTTT.

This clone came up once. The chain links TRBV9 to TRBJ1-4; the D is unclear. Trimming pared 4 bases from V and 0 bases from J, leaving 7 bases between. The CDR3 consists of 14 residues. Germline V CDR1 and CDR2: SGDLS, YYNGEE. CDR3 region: CASSPFATNEKLFF. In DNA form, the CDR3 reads TGTGCCAGCAGCCCATTTGCAACTAATGAAAAACTGTTTTTT. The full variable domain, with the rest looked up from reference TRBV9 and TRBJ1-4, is DSGVTQTPKHLITATGQRVTLRCSPRSGDLSVYWYQQSLDQGLQFLIQYYNGEERAKGNILERFSAQQFPDLHSELNLSSLELGDSALYFCASSPFATNEKLFFGSGTQLSVL.